This T cell receptor (beta chain) was retrieved from a study of identical twins. Study results and limitations: In monozygotic twins, models underestimated the sharing of out-of-frame TCR alpha.

TCRdb passed the 5' RACE reads through MiXCR, listing each CDR3 protein once. This sample yields 200,000 to 300,000 distinct CDR3 sequences, of which about 13% are seen a single time; 3.5% to 5% belongs to the top ten. This CDR3 is 14 amino acids long. V dropped 6 bases and J dropped 5; count of bases not matched to a gene: 12. Germline V gene sequence: CDR1 DFQATT, CDR2 SNEGSKA (reference sequence). This clonotype has just a few counts. As yet, its antigen is unknown. The same specimen was also included in a second study, on yellow fever vaccine responses in identical twins.

The sample comprised memory (CD45RO+) T cells sorted from blood. V usage is TRBV20-1 and J usage is TRBJ2-5, with 7 positions matching TRBD2. The receptor was derived from a woman aged 18-29 years in good health. In nucleotides, the CDR3 is TGCAGTGCCGGACAAACTAGCGAGTGGGAGACCCAGTACTTC. It translates to CSAGQTSEWETQYF.